This T cell receptor (beta chain) is from a study of blood T cell repertoires in COVID-19. Germline V gene data show CDR1 as LGHDT and CDR2 as YNNKEL (reference sequence). Trimming took off 4 bases at V and 7 bases at J, with 16 bases between the two ends. This CDR3 comprises 14 residues. TCRdb's copy holds only in-frame clones and misses some; the assay was immunoSEQ multiplex PCR. The sample includes hundreds of thousands of clones, roughly 90% of them seen just once. Source material: peripheral blood. The sequence came from a woman in her thirties with acute or convalescent COVID-19. The rearrangement links TRBV3-1 (or the pseudogene TRBV3-2) to TRBJ1-2, with D tentatively TRBD1 (6 bases). The CDR3 here is CASSPIRDTGGYTF. CDR3 nucleotide sequence: TGTGCCAGCAGCCCTATACGGGACACTGGTGGCTACACCTTC.